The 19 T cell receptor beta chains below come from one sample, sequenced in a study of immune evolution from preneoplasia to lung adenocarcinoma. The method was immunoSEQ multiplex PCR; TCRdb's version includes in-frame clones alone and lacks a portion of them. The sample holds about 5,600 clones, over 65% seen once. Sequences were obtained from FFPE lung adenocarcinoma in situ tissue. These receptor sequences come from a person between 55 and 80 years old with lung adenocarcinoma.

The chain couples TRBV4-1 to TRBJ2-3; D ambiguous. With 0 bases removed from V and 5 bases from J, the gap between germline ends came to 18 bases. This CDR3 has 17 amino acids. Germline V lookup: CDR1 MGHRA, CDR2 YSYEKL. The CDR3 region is CASSQEPGLTARDTQYF. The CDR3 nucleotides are TGCGCCAGCAGCCAAGAGCCGGGCCTCACGGCACGAGATACGCAGTATTTT.

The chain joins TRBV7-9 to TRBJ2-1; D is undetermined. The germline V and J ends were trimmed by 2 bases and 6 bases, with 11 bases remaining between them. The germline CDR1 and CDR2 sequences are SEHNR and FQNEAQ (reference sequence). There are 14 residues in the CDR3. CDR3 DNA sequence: TGTGCCAGCAGCTTAATAGGAGAACTCAATGAGCAGTTCTTC. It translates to CASSLIGELNEQFF. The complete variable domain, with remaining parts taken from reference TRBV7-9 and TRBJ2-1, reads DTGVSQNPRHKITKRGQNVTFRCDPISEHNRLYWYRQTLGQGPEFLTYFQNEAQLEKSRLLSDRFSAERPKGSFSTLEIQRTEQGDSAMYLCASSLIGELNEQFFGPGTRLTVL.

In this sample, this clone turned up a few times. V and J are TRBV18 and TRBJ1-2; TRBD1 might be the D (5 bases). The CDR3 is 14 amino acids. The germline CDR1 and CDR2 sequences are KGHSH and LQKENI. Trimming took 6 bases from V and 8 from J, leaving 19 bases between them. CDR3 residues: CASSGGWQTMGYTF. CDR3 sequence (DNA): TGTGCCAGCTCGGGGGGATGGCAGACTATGGGCTACACCTTC.

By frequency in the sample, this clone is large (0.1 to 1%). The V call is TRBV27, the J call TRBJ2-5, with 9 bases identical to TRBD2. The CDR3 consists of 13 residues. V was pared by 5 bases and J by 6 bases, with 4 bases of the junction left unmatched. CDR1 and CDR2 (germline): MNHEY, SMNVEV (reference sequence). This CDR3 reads CASSKTSGQTQYF. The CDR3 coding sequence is TGTGCCAGCAGTAAGACTAGCGGACAGACCCAGTACTTC.

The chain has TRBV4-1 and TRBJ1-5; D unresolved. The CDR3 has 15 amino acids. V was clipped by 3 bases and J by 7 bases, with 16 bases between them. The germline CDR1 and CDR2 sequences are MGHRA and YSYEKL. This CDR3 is CASSQHTPIGQPQHF. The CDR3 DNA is TGCGCCAGCAGCCAGCACACACCGATAGGGCAGCCCCAGCATTTT.

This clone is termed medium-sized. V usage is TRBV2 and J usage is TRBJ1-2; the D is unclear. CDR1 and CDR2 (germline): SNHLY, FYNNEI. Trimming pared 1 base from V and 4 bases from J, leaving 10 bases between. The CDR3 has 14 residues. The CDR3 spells CASSEEAGFYGYTF. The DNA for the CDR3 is TGTGCCAGCAGTGAAGAGGCAGGATTCTATGGCTACACCTTC.

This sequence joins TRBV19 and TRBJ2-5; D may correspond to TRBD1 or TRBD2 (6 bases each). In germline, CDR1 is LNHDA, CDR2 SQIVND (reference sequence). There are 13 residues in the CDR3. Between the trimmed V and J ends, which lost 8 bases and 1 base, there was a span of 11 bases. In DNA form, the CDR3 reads TGTGCCAGTGCGGGACACTCCCAAGAGACCCAGTACTTC. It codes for CASAGHSQETQYF.

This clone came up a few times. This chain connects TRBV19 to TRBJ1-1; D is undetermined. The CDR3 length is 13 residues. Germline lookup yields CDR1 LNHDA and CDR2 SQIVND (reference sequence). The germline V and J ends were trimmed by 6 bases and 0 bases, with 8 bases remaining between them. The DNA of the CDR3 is TGTGCCAGTAGCTACGCCCTGAACACTGAAGCTTTCTTT. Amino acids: CASSYALNTEAFF.

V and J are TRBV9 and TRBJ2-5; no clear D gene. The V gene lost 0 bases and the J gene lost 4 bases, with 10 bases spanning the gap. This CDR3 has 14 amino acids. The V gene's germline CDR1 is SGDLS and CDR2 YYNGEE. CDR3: CASSVEGWGETQYF. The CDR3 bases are TGTGCCAGCAGCGTAGAAGGATGGGGAGAGACCCAGTACTTC.

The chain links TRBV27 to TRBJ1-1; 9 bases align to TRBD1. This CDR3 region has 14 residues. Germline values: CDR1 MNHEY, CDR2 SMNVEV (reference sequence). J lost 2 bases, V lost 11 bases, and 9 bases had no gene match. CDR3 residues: CASVRDRDNTEAFF. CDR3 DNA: TGTGCCTCAGTCCGGGACAGGGATAACACTGAAGCTTTCTTT.

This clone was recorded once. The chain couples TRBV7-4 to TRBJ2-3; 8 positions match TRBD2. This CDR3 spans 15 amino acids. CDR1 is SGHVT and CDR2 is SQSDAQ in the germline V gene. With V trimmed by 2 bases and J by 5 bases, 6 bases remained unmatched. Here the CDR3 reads CASSLFSGAKDTQYF. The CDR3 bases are TGTGCCAGCAGCTTATTTAGCGGGGCCAAAGATACGCAGTATTTT.

Here the CDR3 DNA reads TGTGCTAGTGGGCGGGACAGCTTAAATGAAAAACTGTTTTTT. This translates into CASGRDSLNEKLFF. The chain combines TRBV12-5 with TRBJ1-4; 7 nucleotides line up with TRBD1. This CDR3 spans 14 amino acids. The germline CDR1 and CDR2 sequences are LGHNT and FRNRAP. Trimming at V came to 6 bases and at J to 5 bases, leaving 6 bases not matched to a gene.

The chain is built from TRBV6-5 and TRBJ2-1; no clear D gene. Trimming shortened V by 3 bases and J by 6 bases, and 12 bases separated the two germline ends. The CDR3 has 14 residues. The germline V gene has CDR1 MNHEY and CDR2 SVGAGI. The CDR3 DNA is TGTGCCAGCAGTTATTCGGGTCCATCCAATGAGCAGTTCTTC. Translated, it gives CASSYSGPSNEQFF.

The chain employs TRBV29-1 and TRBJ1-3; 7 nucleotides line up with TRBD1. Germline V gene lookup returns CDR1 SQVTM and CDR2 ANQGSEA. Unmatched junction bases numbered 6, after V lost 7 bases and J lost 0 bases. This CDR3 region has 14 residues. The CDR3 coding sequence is TGCAGCGCCCGACAGGGCGCCTCTGGAAACACCATATATTTT. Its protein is CSARQGASGNTIYF. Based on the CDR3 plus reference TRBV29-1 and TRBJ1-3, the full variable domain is SAVISQKPSRDICQRGTSLTIQCQVDSQVTMMFWYRQQPGQSLTLIATANQGSEATYESGFVIDKFPISRPNLTFSTLTVSNMSPEDSSIYLCSARQGASGNTIYFGEGSWLTVV.

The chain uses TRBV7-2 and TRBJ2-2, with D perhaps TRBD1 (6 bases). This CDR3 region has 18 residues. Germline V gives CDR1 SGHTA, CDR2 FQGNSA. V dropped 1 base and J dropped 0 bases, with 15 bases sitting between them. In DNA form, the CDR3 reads TGTGCCAGCAGCTTAGGGCGCAGGGGTTTTCCGAACACCGGGGAGCTGTTTTTT. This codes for CASSLGRRGFPNTGELFF.

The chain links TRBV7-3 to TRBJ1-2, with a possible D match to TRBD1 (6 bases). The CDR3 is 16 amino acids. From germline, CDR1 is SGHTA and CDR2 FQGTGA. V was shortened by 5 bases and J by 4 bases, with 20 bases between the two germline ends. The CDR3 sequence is CASSLARDKDTYGYTF. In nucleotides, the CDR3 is TGTGCCAGCAGCCTCGCCCGGGACAAAGATACCTATGGCTACACCTTC.

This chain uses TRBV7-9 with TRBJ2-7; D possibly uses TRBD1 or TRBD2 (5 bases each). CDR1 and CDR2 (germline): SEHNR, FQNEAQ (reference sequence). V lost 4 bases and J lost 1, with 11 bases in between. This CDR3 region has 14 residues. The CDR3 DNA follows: TGTGCCAGCAGCTACGGGACCGTTTCCTACGAGCAGTACTTC. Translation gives CASSYGTVSYEQYF.

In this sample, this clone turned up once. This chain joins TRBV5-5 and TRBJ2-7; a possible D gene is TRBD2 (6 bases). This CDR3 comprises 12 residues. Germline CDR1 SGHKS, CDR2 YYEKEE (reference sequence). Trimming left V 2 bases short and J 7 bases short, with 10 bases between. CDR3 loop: CASSFRSGEQYF. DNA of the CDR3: TGTGCCAGCAGCTTCCGCAGCGGGGAGCAGTACTTC.

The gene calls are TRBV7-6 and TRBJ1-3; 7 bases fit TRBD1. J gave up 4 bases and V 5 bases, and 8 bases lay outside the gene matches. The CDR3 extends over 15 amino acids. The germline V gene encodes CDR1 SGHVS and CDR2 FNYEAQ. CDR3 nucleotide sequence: TGTGCCAGCAGCCCCGCCCCGGGACAGGGAAACACCATATATTTT. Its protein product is CASSPAPGQGNTIYF.